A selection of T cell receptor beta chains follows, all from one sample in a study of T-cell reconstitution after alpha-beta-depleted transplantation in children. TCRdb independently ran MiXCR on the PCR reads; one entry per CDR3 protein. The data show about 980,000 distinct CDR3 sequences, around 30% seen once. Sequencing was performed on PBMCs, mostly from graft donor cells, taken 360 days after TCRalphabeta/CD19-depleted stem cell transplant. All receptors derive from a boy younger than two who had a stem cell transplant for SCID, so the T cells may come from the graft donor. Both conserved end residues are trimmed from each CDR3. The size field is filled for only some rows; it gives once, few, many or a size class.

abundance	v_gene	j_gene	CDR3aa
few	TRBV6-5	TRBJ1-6	ASSYSGQGVHSPLH
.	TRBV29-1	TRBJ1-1	SVEVTPLRAF
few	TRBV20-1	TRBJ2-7	SAGAGALREQY
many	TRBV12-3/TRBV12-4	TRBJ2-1	ASSVVRGNEQF
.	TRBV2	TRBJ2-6	ASSERQASGANVLT
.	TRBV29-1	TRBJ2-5	SVERGGYQETQY
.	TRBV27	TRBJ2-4	ASSPRLMAKNIQY
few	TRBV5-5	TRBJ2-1	ASSLGGTSGGKPEQF
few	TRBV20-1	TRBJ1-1	SARKGTEAF
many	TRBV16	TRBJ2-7	ASSQSGYEQY
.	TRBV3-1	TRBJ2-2	ASTPRDRGRRTGELF
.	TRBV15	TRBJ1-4	ATSRLGGDDEKLF
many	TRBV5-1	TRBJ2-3	ASSLGSSTDTQY
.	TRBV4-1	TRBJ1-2	ASSPQTGINYGYT
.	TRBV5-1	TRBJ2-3	ASSPRTGEGGTQY
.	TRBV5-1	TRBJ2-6	ASSRGTGRRSGANVLT
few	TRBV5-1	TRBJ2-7	ASRDGQGLNEQY
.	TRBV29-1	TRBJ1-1	SVDSDRLVWNTEAF
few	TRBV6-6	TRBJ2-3	ATQTSTDTQY
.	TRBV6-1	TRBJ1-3	ASSRSGTTSSGNTIY
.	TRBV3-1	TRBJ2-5	ASSQDFQESQETQY
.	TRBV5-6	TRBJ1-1	ASSQYRGNEAF